Ten or more counts support the clone carrying this T cell receptor beta chain. Its antigen remains unknown. Trimming removed 2 bases at V and 0 bases at J, with 11 bases between. Germline CDR1 is SQVTM and CDR2 is ANQGSEA. The CDR3 sequence is 15 residues long. The data originate from a study of T-cell reconstitution after alpha-beta-depleted transplantation in children. Study outcomes and limitations: After transplant, at about two months, alpha-beta T cells were reportedly derived from several hundred expanded graft clones. One year after transplant, T-cell counts and diversity came mostly from newly produced T cells.

The authors prepared the TCRbeta library with unique molecular identifiers. TCRdb independently ran MiXCR on the PCR reads; one entry per CDR3 protein. The sample has 70,000 to 95,000 distinct CDR3 sequences, less than 20% seen once. This TCR was sampled from a male patient between 2 and 10 years old who had a stem cell transplant for acute lymphoblastic leukemia, so the T cells may come from the graft donor. The sample was PBMCs, mostly from graft donor cells, taken 180 days after TCRalphabeta/CD19-depleted stem cell transplant. The chain carries TRBV29-1 and TRBJ2-1; D remains unclear. Written as DNA, the CDR3 is TGCAGCGTTGAAAGGCCCCCCAGCTCCTACAATGAGCAGTTCTTC. It yields the protein CSVERPPSSYNEQFF.